These 19 T cell receptor beta chains were all obtained from the same sample, sequenced in a study of cytomegalovirus exposure and HLA in healthy donors. In the PCR, 60 Vbeta and 13 Jbeta primers were used. Sequencing used immunoSEQ multiplex PCR; TCRdb keeps in-frame clones, though not all of them. Of around 45,000 clones detected, about 72% appear once; the ten largest clones hold 6.3%. Sequenced material: PBMCs. The receptors were sampled from a man in his thirties or forties in good health and CMV-seronegative.

The chain uses TRBV29-1 and TRBJ2-3; 9 bases agree with TRBD2. CDR3 size: 15 residues. In germline, CDR1 is SQVTM, CDR2 ANQGSEA. V shed 3 bases, J shed 0 bases, and the junction held 4 bases outside the gene matches. Here the CDR3 DNA reads TGCAGCGTTGAGGCGGGAGGGAGGAGCACAGATACGCAGTATTTT. Protein: CSVEAGGRSTDTQYF.

The V call is TRBV27, the J call TRBJ2-5, with D possibly TRBD1 on 5 matching bases. The CDR3 spans 18 residues. V was pared by 3 bases and J by 5 bases, with 25 bases between. Germline loops: CDR1 MNHEY, CDR2 SMNVEV (reference sequence). This CDR3 reads CASSFLSVVRVSLETQYF. The CDR3 nucleotides read TGTGCCAGCAGTTTTTTATCTGTGGTCAGGGTGTCCTTGGAGACCCAGTACTTC.

This chain links TRBV18 with TRBJ1-2, with D possibly TRBD1 on 6 matching bases. CDR1 KGHSH and CDR2 LQKENI come from the germline V gene. V lost 0 bases to trimming and J lost 5 bases, with 16 bases between them. The CDR3 runs to 16 residues. CDR3 sequence: CASSPPAGEVGYGYTF. The CDR3 DNA sequence: TGTGCCAGCTCACCACCTGCAGGGGAAGTTGGGTATGGCTACACCTTC.

The rearrangement joins TRBV6-1 to TRBJ2-7; 8 nucleotides line up with TRBD2. The CDR3 covers 15 residues. V was clipped by 0 bases and J by 4 bases; unmatched bases: 5. The germline V gene encodes CDR1 MNHNS and CDR2 SASEGT. CDR3 in DNA: TGTGCCAGCAGTGAAGCTTCGGGGGGGGGTTACGAGCAGTACTTC. Translation gives CASSEASGGGYEQYF.

The chain joins TRBV15 to TRBJ2-3, with D possibly TRBD2 on 6 matching bases. The germline V and J ends were trimmed by 5 bases and 2 bases, with 11 bases remaining between them. CDR1 and CDR2 (germline): LNHNV, YYDKDF (reference sequence). This CDR3 contains 14 residues. The chain's CDR3 is CATSGTGATDTQYF. As DNA, the CDR3 is TGTGCCACCAGCGGCACGGGAGCCACAGATACGCAGTATTTT.

V usage is TRBV7-9 and J usage is TRBJ2-7; D possibly corresponds to TRBD2 (7 bases). The CDR3 sequence is 14 residues long. Germline V gene data show CDR1 as SEHNR and CDR2 as FQNEAQ (reference sequence). Trimming shortened V by 5 bases and J by 3 bases, and 14 bases separated the two germline ends. CDR3 bases: TGTGCCAGCAGCCGAGGGGGGGGAAGCTACGAGCAGTACTTC. This codes for CASSRGGGSYEQYF.

The chain has TRBV5-6 and TRBJ2-5; D uncertain. V was trimmed by 2 bases and J by 2 bases, leaving 13 bases between them. From germline, CDR1 is SGHDT and CDR2 YYEEEE. This CDR3 is built from 15 residues. CDR3 DNA sequence: TGTGCCAGCAGCTTTAGCTCCGAATTACAAGAGACCCAGTACTTC. Residues: CASSFSSELQETQYF.

This clone was observed once. The rearrangement joins TRBV29-1 to TRBJ1-5; 8 bases match TRBD1. V dropped 7 bases and J dropped 1; count of bases not matched to a gene: 6. Germline CDR1 and CDR2: SQVTM and ANQGSEA. The CDR3 spans 14 residues. The CDR3 protein is CSATTGGSNQPQHF. The DNA of the CDR3 is TGCAGCGCTACAACAGGGGGGAGCAATCAGCCCCAGCATTTT.

The chain employs TRBV5-1 and TRBJ1-2; TRBD1 matches at 8 bases. Germline CDR1 is SGHRS and CDR2 is YFSETQ. This CDR3 has 15 residues. The J segment lost 6 bases and the V segment lost 2 bases, leaving 9 bases of the junction unmatched. The DNA of the CDR3 is TGCGCCAGCAGCTTCCAATGGACAGGGCTTAATGGCTACACCTTC. Its translation: CASSFQWTGLNGYTF. Full variable domain (outside the CDR3, taken from reference TRBV5-1 and TRBJ1-2): KAGVTQTPRYLIKTRGQQVTLSCSPISGHRSVSWYQQTPGQGLQFLFEYFSETQRNKGNFPGRFSGRQFSNSRSEMNVSTLELGDSALYLCASSFQWTGLNGYTFGSGTRLTVV.

The count of this clone is one. The rearrangement joins TRBV5-1 to TRBJ1-1; the match to TRBD1 covers 7 bases. Germline CDR1 SGHRS, CDR2 YFSETQ. The CDR3 is 15 residues long. Trimming cost V 2 bases and J 0 bases; bases outside gene matches: 4. CDR3 amino acids: CASSFGTDMNTEAFF. DNA for the CDR3: TGCGCCAGCAGCTTCGGGACAGATATGAACACTGAAGCTTTCTTT.

This sequence joins TRBV5-1 and TRBJ2-7; maybe TRBD1 (5 bases). Germline V gene lookup returns CDR1 SGHRS and CDR2 YFSETQ. This CDR3 is 14 amino acids long. V lost 0 bases to trimming and J lost 3 bases, with 10 bases between them. CDR3 DNA: TGCGCCAGCAGCTTGGGTGGCAGGGTCTACGAGCAGTACTTC. Translating it yields CASSLGGRVYEQYF.

The CDR3 sequence: CAIAPVGGRNEQYF. The DNA of the CDR3 is TGTGCCATCGCGCCGGTGGGGGGGCGCAACGAGCAGTACTTC. The rearrangement uses TRBV10-3 and TRBJ2-7; a possible D gene is TRBD2 (7 bases). The CDR3 loop spans 14 amino acids. V lost 8 bases, J lost 5 bases, and 19 bases lay in between. Germline V gene data show CDR1 as ENHRY and CDR2 as SYGVKD.

The V and J genes are TRBV7-9 and TRBJ2-5; a possible D gene is TRBD2 (5 bases). The V end was cut by 1 base, the J end by 6 bases, with 12 bases between. Per germline, CDR1 SEHNR and CDR2 FQNEAQ (reference sequence). The CDR3 extends over 14 amino acids. DNA of the CDR3: TGTGCCAGCAGCTTAGTCGGGGTAGGAAAGACCCAGTACTTC. Its protein is CASSLVGVGKTQYF.

The chain carries TRBV2 and TRBJ2-5; D not certain. Germline V lookup: CDR1 SNHLY, CDR2 FYNNEI. Trimming removed 5 bases from V and 4 bases from J, with 5 bases in between. The CDR3 is 11 amino acids. The CDR3 DNA is TGTGCCAGCAGTCTATTAGAGACCCAGTACTTC. This translates into CASSLLETQYF. Full variable domain (remainder filled in from reference TRBV2 and TRBJ2-5): EPEVTQTPSHQVTQMGQEVILRCVPISNHLYFYWYRQILGQKVEFLVSFYNNEISEKSEIFDDQFSVERPDGSNFTLKIRSTKLEDSAMYFCASSLLETQYFGPGTRLLVL.

The genes are TRBV6-5 and TRBJ1-5; a possible D gene is TRBD1 (6 bases). CDR1 and CDR2 from the germline V gene are MNHEY and SVGAGI. Trimming shortened V by 6 bases and J by 4 bases, and 10 bases separated the two germline ends. The CDR3 has 13 amino acids. CDR3 loop: CASRPQGNQPQHF. CDR3 nucleotides: TGTGCCAGCAGACCACAGGGAAATCAGCCCCAGCATTTT.

This clone was detected only once. The chain links TRBV29-1 to TRBJ2-2; the match to TRBD2 covers 8 bases. The CDR3 runs 14 residues. The V and J ends lost 3 bases and 5 bases, in that order; junction bases with no gene match: 5. Germline values: CDR1 SQVTM, CDR2 ANQGSEA. The CDR3 region has the DNA TGCAGCGTTGATACGGGAGGGGTAACCGGGGAGCTGTTTTTT. It translates to CSVDTGGVTGELFF.

The chain employs TRBV7-9 and TRBJ2-1, with 12 bases aligning to TRBD2. This CDR3 spans 17 amino acids. Germline CDR1 and CDR2: SEHNR and FQNEAQ (reference sequence). The trim removed 5 bases at V and 4 bases at J, leaving 9 bases unmatched. CDR3 sequence: CASSRLLAGGQYNEQFF. CDR3 coding DNA: TGTGCCAGCAGCCGCTTACTAGCGGGAGGCCAGTACAATGAGCAGTTCTTC. Full variable domain (remainder filled in from reference TRBV7-9 and TRBJ2-1): DTGVSQNPRHKITKRGQNVTFRCDPISEHNRLYWYRQTLGQGPEFLTYFQNEAQLEKSRLLSDRFSAERPKGSFSTLEIQRTEQGDSAMYLCASSRLLAGGQYNEQFFGPGTRLTVL.

This clone was recorded only once. The rearrangement joins TRBV30 to TRBJ1-2, with TRBD1 matching 7 bases. Germline CDR1 and CDR2: GTSNPN and SVGIG (reference sequence). The CDR3 is 15 residues long. J lost 8 bases, V lost 1 base, and 13 bases had no gene match. The CDR3 here is CAWSGRGRFFGGYTF. CDR3 DNA sequence: TGTGCCTGGAGTGGAAGGGGGCGTTTCTTTGGGGGCTACACCTTC.

The V gene is TRBV2, the J gene TRBJ2-7; 10 bases match TRBD1. CDR1 SNHLY and CDR2 FYNNEI come from the germline V gene. The CDR3 extends over 15 amino acids. The trim removed 7 bases at V and 7 bases at J, leaving 13 bases unmatched. CDR3 DNA sequence: TGTGCCAGCACGTCGGGGACAGGGGCCGGGAGGGAGCAGTACTTC. This translates into CASTSGTGAGREQYF.